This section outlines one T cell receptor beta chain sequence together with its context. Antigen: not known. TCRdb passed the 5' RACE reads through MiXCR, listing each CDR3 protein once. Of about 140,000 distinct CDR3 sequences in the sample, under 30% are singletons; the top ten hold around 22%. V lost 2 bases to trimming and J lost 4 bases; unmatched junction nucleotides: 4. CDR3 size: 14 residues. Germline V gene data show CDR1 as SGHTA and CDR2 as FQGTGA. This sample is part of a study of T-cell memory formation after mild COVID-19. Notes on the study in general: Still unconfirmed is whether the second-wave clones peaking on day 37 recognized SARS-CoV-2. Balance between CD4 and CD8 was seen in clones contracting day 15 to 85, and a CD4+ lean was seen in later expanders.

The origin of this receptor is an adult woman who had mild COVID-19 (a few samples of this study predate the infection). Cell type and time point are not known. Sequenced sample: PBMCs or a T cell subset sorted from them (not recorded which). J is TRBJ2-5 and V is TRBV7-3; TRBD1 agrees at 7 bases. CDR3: CASSLYGTVETQYF. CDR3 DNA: TGTGCCAGCAGCTTATACGGGACAGTAGAGACCCAGTACTTC.